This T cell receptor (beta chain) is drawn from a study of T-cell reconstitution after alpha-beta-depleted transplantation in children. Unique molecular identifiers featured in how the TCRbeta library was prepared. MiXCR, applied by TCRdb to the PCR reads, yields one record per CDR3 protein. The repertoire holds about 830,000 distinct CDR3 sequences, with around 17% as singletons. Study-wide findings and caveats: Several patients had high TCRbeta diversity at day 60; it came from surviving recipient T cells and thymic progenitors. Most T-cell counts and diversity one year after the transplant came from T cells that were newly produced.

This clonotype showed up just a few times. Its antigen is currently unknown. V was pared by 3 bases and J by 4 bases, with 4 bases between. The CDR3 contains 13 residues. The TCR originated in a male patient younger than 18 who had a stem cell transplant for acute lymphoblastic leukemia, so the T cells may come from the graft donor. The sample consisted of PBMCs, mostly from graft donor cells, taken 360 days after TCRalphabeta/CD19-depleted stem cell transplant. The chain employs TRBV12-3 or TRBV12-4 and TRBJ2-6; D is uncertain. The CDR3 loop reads CASSFYGANVLTF. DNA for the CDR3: TGTGCCAGCAGTTTCTACGGGGCCAACGTCCTGACTTTC.